This section outlines one TCR beta chain sequence together with its context. Its specificity is not known. This specimen comes from a study of graft-versus-host responses after intestinal transplantation. For the study at large: All recipients got anti-thymocyte globulin induction, then tacrolimus and steroids for about 3 years.

Study outcomes and limitations: Allograft graft-versus-host to host-versus-graft clonal ratios ran high in patients with graft-donor T cell macrochimerism. Peak GvH clone levels in circulation were associated with early post-transplant HvG declines. Recipient marrow showed GvH clones, some seen first in ileum or blood.

The table came from immunoSEQ multiplex PCR; TCRdb's copy has only in-frame clones and leaves some out. This sample carries over 45,000 clones, more than 80% of them seen once, and the ten largest clones take under 0.65%. The clonotype comes from a human donor who was the organ donor for an intestinal transplant. Sequences were derived from unstimulated CD4+ T cells sorted from spleen or lymph node cells, sampled before transplant.

CDR3 sequence: CATSRDDRSNQPQHF. The CDR3 nucleotides are TGTGCCACCAGCAGAGATGACAGAAGCAATCAGCCCCAGCATTTT. The chain recombines TRBV15 with TRBJ1-5; tentative D call: TRBD1 (5 bases). The length of the CDR3 is 15 residues. Germline V CDR1 and CDR2: LNHNV, YYDKDF (reference sequence). Trimming shortened V by 0 bases and J by 1 base, and 7 bases separated the two germline ends.